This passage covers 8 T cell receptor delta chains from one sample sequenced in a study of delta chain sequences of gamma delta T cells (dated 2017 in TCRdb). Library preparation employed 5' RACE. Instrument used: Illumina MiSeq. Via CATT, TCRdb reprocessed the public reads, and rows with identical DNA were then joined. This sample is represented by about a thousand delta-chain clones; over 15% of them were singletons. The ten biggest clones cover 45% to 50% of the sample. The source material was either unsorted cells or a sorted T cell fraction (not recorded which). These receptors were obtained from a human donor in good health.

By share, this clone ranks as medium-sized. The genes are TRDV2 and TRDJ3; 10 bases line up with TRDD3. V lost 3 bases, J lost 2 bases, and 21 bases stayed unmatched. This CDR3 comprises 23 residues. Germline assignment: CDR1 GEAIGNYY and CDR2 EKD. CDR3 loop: CACDQIAYTKLGDAAWDTRQMFF. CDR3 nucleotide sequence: TGTGCCTGTGACCAGATCGCTTACACAAAACTGGGGGATGCAGCCTGGGACACCCGACAGATGTTTTTC.

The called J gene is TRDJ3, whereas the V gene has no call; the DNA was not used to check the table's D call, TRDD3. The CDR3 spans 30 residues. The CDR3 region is CAWFVLGGLGDIPLLSSGSLTSWDTRQMFF. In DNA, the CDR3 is TGCGCATGGTTTGTTCTTGGGGGACTGGGGGATATCCCACTGCTAAGCTCCGGCTCACTAACCTCCTGGGACACCCGACAGATGTTTTTC.

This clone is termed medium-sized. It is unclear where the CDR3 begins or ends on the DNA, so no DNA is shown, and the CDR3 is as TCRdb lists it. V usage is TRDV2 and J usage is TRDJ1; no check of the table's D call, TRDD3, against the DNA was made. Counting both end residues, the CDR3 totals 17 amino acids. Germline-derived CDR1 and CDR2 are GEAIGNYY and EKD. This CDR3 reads CACDTLEGDSYTDKLIF.

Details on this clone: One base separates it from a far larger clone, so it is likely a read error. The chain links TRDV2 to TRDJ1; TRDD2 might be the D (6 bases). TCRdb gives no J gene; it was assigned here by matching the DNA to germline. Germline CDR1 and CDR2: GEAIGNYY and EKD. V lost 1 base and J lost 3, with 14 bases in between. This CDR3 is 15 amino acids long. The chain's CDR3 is CACDTLLPYSDKLIF. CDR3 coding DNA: TGTGCCTGTGACACTCTCCTTCCGTACTCCGATAAACTCATCTTT.

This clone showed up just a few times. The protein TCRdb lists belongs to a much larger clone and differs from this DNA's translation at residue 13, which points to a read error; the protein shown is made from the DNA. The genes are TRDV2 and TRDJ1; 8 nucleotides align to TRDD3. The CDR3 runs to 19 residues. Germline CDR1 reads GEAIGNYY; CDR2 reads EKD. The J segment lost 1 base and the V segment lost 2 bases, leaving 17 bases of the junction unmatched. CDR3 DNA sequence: TGTGCCTGTGACAACTGGGGGCCCGTAAACTTCCGGTGCACCGATAAACTCATCTTT. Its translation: CACDNWGPVNFRCTDKLIF.

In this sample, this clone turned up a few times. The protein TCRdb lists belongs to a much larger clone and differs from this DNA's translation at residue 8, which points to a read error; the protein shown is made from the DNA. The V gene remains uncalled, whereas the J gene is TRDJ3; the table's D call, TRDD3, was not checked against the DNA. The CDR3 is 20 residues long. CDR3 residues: CAIFSWGAIMCSWDTRQMFF. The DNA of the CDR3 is TGTGCCATCTTTTCTTGGGGGGCCATAATGTGCTCCTGGGACACCCGACAGATGTTTTTC.

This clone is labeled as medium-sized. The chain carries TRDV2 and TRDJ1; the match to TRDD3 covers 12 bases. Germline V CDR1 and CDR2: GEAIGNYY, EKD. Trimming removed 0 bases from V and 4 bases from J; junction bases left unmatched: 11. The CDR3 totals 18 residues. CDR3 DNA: TGTGCCTGTGACACCCTGGGGGATACGCTATTGAAGGTCGATAAACTCATCTTT. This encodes CACDTLGDTLLKVDKLIF.

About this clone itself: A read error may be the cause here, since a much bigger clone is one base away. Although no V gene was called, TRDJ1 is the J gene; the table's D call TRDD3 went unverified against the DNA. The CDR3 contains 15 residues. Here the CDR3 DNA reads TGTGCCTGTGAAGAGCTGGGGGATCCGGGCGATAAACTCATCTTT. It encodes CACEELGDPGDKLIF.